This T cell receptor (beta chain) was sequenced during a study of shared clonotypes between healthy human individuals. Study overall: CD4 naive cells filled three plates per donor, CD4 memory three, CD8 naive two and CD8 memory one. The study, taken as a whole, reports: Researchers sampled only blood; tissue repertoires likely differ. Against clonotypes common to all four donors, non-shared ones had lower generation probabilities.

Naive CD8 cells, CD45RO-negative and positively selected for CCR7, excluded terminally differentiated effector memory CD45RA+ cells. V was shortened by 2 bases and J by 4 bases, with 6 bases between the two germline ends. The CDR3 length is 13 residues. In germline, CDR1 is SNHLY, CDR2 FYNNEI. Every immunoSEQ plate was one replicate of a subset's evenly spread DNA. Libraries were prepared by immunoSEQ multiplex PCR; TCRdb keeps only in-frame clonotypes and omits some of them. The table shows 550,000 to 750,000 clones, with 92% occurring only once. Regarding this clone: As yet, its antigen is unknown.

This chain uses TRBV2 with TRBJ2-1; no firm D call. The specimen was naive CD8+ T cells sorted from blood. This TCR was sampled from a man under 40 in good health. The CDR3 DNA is TGTGCCAGCAGTGAACGTCAGTACAATGAGCAGTTCTTC. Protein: CASSERQYNEQFF.